A selection of T cell receptor beta chains follows, all from one sample in a study of response to subunit inactivated influenza vaccine. TCRdb passed the RT-PCR reads through MiXCR, listing each CDR3 protein once. The sample lists 250,000 to 350,000 distinct CDR3 sequences, 20% to 25% occurring once. The source material was PBMCs from blood, sampled roughly 20 months after vaccination. The origin of the receptors is a man between 50 and 75 years old who received an inactivated influenza vaccine. The conserved cysteine and the conserved F or W are not part of the CDR3 here.

>TRBV4-2
ASSQDGEGSLETQY
>TRBV18
ASSPVDRDYEQY
>TRBV5-1
ASSLGTSGVSTDTQY
>TRBV24-1
ATSGSDSGNTIY
>TRBV12-3/TRBV12-4
ASSSQQGSGELF
>TRBV6-2/TRBV6-3
ASSLLAGGRGNEQF
>TRBV4-2
ASSQDQQVSDTQY
>TRBV12-3/TRBV12-4
ASSPPGGNTDTQY
>TRBV10-3
AISTERGLTDTQY
>TRBV29-1
SVAPNSGNTIY
>TRBV12-3/TRBV12-4
ASSLSASPNEKLF
>TRBV9
ASSPGQTYGYT
>TRBV20-1
SATRRGQGGGYNEQF
>TRBV21-1
ASIDPPWAYNEQF
>TRBV29-1
SAGGTDPNQPQH
>TRBV7-9
ASSLAFARVVSEQY
>TRBV4-2
ASSQDGQVNNEQF
>TRBV27
ASSKRTEQF
>TRBV19
ATQGASGNTIY
>TRBV5-6
ASSLVGSQETQY
>TRBV6-1
ASSRMVGNQPQH
>TRBV5-5
ASSLGGQSSYNEQF
>TRBV6-2/TRBV6-3
ASSFDQRGAGANVLT
>TRBV19
ASTPTGVGTQY
>TRBV5-1
ASRGPTDTQY
>TRBV10-3
AISPLASGNTIY
>TRBV28
ASRPPGSSGNTIY
>TRBV27
ASKPGLASETQY
>TRBV6-2/TRBV6-3
ASSRRTVTSNTEAF
>TRBV20-1
SARERGQVRTEAF
>TRBV12-3/TRBV12-4
ASSSLTGVGNIQY
>TRBV6-5
ASHLAAEAF
>TRBV9
ASSVGAGFNEKLF
>TRBV2
ASSEAGVELF
>TRBV7-8
ASSRIGETQY
>TRBV7-9
ASSLGASGTYNEQF
>TRBV7-9
ASSLIGATLRNTIY
>TRBV2
ASRTGQVDGYT
>TRBV7-2
ASSLVRNTEAF
>TRBV11-2
ASSLGRGGQDTQY
>TRBV19
ASNLQGRDQPQH
>TRBV20-1
SARDSGGKPQH